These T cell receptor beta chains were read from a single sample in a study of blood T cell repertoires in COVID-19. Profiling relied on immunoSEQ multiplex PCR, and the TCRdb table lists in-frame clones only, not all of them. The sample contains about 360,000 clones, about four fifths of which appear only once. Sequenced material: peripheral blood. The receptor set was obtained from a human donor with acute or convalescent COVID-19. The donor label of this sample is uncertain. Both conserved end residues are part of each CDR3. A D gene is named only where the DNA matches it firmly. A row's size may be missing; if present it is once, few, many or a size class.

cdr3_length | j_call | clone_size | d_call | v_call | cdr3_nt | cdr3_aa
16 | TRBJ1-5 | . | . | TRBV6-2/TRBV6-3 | TGTGCCAGCAGTTATTTTACAGGGTATAGCAATCAGCCCCAGCATTTT | CASSYFTGYSNQPQHF
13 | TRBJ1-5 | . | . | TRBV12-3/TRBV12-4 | TGTGCCAGCAGCCCGGACAGAAATCAGCCCCAGCATTTT | CASSPDRNQPQHF
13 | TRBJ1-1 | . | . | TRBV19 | TGTGCCAGTAGTTCGCCCCCGGGATTTAAAGCTTTCTTT | CASSSPPGFKAFF
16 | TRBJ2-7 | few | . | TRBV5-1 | TGCGCCAGCAGCTTGGGGCCGGACAGGACTACCTACGAGCAGTACTTC | CASSLGPDRTTYEQYF
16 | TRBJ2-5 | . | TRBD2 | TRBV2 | TGTGCCAGCAGTCGAACCGGGACTAGCGGATCAGAGACCCAGTACTTC | CASSRTGTSGSETQYF
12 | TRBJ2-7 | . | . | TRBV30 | TGTGCCTGGAGTAGGGGGGGACCCGAGCAGTACTTC | CAWSRGGPEQYF
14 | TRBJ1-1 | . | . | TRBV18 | TGTGCCAGCTCAAAGGACAGACAGAACACTGAAGCTTTCTTT | CASSKDRQNTEAFF
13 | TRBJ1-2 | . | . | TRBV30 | TGTGCCTGGAGTGTAACGGGAAACTATGGCTACACCTTC | CAWSVTGNYGYTF
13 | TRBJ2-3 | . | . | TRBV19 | TGTGCCAGTAGTCTGCGTACCACAGATACGCAGTATTTT | CASSLRTTDTQYF
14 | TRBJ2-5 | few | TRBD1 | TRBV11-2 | TGTGCCAGCAGCTCACAGGGGGCGATTGAGACCCAGTACTTC | CASSSQGAIETQYF
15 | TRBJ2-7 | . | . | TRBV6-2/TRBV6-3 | TGTGCCAGCAGTTACTCCCCAGAATCTCCCTACGAGCAGTACTTC | CASSYSPESPYEQYF
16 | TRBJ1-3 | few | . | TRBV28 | TGTGCCAGCAGTCCCCTCCGGGGATGGTTGGGAAACACCATATATTTT | CASSPLRGWLGNTIYF
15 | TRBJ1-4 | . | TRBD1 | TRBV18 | TGTGCCAGCTCACCGAGGACAGGGAGGAATGAAAAACTGTTTTTT | CASSPRTGRNEKLFF
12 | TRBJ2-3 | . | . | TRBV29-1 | TGCAGCGTAAGACTAACCACAGATACGCAGTATTTT | CSVRLTTDTQYF
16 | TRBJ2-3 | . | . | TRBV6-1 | TGTGCCAGCAGTGAAAATCTCCTTCGGGGCACAGATACGCAGTATTTT | CASSENLLRGTDTQYF
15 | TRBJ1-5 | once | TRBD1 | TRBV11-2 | TGTGCCAGCAGTGCGGCGGGACAGGGAAATCAGCCCCAGCATTTT | CASSAAGQGNQPQHF
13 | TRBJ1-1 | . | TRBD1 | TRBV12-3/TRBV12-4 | TGTGCCAGCAGGGATGACAGGGCAACTGAAGCTTTCTTT | CASRDDRATEAFF
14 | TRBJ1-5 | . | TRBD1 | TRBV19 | TGTGCCAGTATTGAGACAGGGGGGGATCAGCCCCAGCATTTT | CASIETGGDQPQHF
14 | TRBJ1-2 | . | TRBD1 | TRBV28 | TGTGCCAGCAGCCCTCTAGGGGGCCGGTATGGCTACACCTTC | CASSPLGGRYGYTF
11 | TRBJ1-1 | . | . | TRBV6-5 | TGTGCCGCATGGGGGCAGACTGAAGCTTTCTTT | CAAWGQTEAFF
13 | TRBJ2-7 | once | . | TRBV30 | TGTGCCTGGAGTGTAGGGCAGGGGTACGAGCAGTACTTC | CAWSVGQGYEQYF
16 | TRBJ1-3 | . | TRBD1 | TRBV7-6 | TGTGCCAGCAGCTCCACAGGGGGGAACTCTGGAAACACCATATATTTT | CASSSTGGNSGNTIYF
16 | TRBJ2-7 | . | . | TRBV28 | TGTGCCAGCAGACCGAGGGGCGGGGTGAGCTCCTACGAGCAGTACTTC | CASRPRGGVSSYEQYF
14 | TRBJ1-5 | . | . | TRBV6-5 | TGTGCCAGCAGTTTGGGGAGTAGCAATCAGCCCCAGCATTTT | CASSLGSSNQPQHF
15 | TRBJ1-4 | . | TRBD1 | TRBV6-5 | TGTGCCAGCAGTTACACAGGGGGTACTAATGAAAAACTGTTTTTT | CASSYTGGTNEKLFF
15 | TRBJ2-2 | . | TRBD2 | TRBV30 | TGTGCCTGGAGGTTAACGGGGGGGGTCACCGGGGAGCTGTTTTTT | CAWRLTGGVTGELFF
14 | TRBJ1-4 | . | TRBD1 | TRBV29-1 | TGCAGCGTTCTCAGACAGGGGGCGGGAGAAAAACTGTTTTTT | CSVLRQGAGEKLFF
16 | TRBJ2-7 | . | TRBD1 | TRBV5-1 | TGCGCCAGCAGCTTTGGGACAGGGGTGTTGGGCTACGAGCAGTACTTC | CASSFGTGVLGYEQYF
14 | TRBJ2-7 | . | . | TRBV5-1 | TGCGCCAGCAGCTTGAGTTCGGTGTCCTACGAGCAGTACTTC | CASSLSSVSYEQYF
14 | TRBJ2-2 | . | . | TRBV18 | TGTGCCAGCTCACAGGACACGAACACCGGGGAGCTGTTTTTT | CASSQDTNTGELFF
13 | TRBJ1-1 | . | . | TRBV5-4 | TGTGCCAGCAGCCAACCGGTCGGCACTGAAGCTTTCTTT | CASSQPVGTEAFF
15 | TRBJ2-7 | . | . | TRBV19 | TGTGCCAGTAGTATAGGAGGCCTAGCCTCCTACGAGCAGTACTTC | CASSIGGLASYEQYF
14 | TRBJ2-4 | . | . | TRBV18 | TGTGCCAGCTCACCAGGAGAGGGCAAAAACATTCAGTACTTC | CASSPGEGKNIQYF
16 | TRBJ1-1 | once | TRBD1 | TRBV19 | TGTGCCAGTAGTATATTGCCGGGGACAGGGAAGACTGAAGCTTTCTTT | CASSILPGTGKTEAFF
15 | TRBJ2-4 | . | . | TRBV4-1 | TGCGCCAGCAGCCCGACGGGACATCTTAAAAACATTCAGTACTTC | CASSPTGHLKNIQYF
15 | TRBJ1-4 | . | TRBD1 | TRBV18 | TGTGCCAGCTCACCGGGACAGTCAACTAATGAAAAACTGTTTTTT | CASSPGQSTNEKLFF
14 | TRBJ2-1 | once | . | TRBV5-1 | TGCGCCAGCAGCTTGGTTGCGGGATGGGGTGAGCAGTTCTTC | CASSLVAGWGEQFF
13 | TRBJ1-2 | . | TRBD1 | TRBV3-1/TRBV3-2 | TGTGCCAGCAGTAATCGACAGGGAGCCGGCTACACCTTC | CASSNRQGAGYTF
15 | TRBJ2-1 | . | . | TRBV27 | TGTGCCAGCAGTCCCCGAGTAGCGGACAACAATGAGCAGTTCTTC | CASSPRVADNNEQFF
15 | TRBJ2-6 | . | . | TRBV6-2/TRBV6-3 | TGTGCCAGCAGTTACCAGGGCTCTGGGGCCAACGTCCTGACTTTC | CASSYQGSGANVLTF
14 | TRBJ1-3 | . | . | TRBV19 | TGTGCCAGTAGTCTCCCGGGTTCTGGAAACACCATATATTTT | CASSLPGSGNTIYF
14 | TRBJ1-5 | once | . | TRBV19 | TGTGCCAGTAGTAACCAAGGTCCCGGGCAGCCCCAGCATTTT | CASSNQGPGQPQHF
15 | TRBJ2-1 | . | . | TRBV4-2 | TGTGCCAGCAGCCTGGTAGGAGTTCGGAATAATGAGCAGTTCTTC | CASSLVGVRNNEQFF
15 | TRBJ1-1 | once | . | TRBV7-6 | TGTGCCAGCAGCTTAAGTGCGGGGCCGGTCACTGAAGCTTTCTTT | CASSLSAGPVTEAFF
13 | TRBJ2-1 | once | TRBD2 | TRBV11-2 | TGTGCCAGCAGCTTTCCTCTAGCGGGTGAGCAGTTCTTC | CASSFPLAGEQFF
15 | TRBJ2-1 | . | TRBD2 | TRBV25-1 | TGTGCCAGCAGTGAGGATAGCGGGAAGAGGAATGAGCAGTTCTTC | CASSEDSGKRNEQFF
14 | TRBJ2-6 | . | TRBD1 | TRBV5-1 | TGCGCCAGCAGAGGGGGCGCTGGGGCCAACGTCCTGACTTTC | CASRGGAGANVLTF
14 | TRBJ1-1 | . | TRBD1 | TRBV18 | TGTGCCAGCTCACCAGGGACAGGGAACACTGAAGCTTTCTTT | CASSPGTGNTEAFF
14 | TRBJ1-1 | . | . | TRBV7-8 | TGTGCCAGCAGCTTAGGGGCAGGGCTCTCTGAAGCTTTCTTT | CASSLGAGLSEAFF